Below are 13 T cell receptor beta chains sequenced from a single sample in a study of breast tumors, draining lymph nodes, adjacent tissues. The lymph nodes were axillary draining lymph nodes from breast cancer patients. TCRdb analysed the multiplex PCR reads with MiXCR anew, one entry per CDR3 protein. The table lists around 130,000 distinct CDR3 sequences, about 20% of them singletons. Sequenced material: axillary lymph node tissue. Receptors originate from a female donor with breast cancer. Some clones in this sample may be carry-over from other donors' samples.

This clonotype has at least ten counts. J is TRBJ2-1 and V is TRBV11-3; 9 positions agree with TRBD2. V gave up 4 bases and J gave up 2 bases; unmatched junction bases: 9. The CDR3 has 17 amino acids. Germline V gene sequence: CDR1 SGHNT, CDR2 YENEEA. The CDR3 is CASSSSGSSGTYNEQFF. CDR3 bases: TGTGCCAGCAGCTCCTCCGGGTCTAGCGGGACCTACAATGAGCAGTTCTTC.

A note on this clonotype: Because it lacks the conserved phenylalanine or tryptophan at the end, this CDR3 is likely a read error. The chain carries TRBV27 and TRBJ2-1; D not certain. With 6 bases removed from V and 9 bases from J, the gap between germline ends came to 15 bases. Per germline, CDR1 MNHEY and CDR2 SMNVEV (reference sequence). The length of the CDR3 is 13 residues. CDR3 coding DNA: TGTGCCAGCAGGGGTCTCTTGTTCAGTGAGCAGTTCCTC. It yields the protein CASRGLLFSEQFL.

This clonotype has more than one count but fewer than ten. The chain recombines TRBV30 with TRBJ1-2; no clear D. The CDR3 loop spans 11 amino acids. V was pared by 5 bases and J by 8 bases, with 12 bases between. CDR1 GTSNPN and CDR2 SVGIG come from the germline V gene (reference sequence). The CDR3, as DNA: TGTGCCTGGCTGGGCCCAGAAGGCTACACCTTC. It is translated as CAWLGPEGYTF.

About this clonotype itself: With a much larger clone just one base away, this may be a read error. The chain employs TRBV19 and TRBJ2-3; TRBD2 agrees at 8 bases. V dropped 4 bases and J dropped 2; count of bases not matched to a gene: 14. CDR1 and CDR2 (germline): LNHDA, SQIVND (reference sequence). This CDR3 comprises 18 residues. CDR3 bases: TGTGCCAGTAGTAGTGACGGGAGGGCGGGATTGGACACAGATACGCAGTATTTT. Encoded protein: CASSSDGRAGLDTDTQYF.

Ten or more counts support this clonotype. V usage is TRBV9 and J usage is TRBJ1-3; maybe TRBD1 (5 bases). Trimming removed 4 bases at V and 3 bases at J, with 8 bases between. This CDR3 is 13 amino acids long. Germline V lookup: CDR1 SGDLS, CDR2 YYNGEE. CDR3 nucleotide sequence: TGTGCCAGCAGCCCCAGGGATGGAAACACCATATATTTT. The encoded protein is CASSPRDGNTIYF. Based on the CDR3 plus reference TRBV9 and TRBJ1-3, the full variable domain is DSGVTQTPKHLITATGQRVTLRCSPRSGDLSVYWYQQSLDQGLQFLIQYYNGEERAKGNILERFSAQQFPDLHSELNLSSLELGDSALYFCASSPRDGNTIYFGEGSWLTVV.

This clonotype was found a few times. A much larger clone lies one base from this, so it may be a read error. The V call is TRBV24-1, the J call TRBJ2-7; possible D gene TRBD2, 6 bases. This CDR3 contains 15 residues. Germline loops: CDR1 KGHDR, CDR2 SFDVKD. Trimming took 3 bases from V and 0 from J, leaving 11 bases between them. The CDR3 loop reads CATSDAGRSSYEQYF. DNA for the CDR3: TGTGCCACCAGTGATGCGGGACGGAGCTCCTACGAGCAGTACTTC.

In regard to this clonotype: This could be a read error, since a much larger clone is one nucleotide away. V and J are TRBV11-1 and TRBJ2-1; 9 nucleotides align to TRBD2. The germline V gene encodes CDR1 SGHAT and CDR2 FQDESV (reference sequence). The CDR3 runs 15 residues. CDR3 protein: CTSSSGLASYNEQFF. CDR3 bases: TGTACCAGCAGCTCGGGACTAGCCTCCTACAATGAGCAGTTCTTC.

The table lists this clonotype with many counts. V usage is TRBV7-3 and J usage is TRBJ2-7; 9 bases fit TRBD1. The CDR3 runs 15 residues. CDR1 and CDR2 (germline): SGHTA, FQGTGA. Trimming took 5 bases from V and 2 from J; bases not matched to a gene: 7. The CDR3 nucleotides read TGTGCCAGCAGCCTTGACAGGGGGTTAACCTACGAGCAGTACTTC. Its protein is CASSLDRGLTYEQYF.

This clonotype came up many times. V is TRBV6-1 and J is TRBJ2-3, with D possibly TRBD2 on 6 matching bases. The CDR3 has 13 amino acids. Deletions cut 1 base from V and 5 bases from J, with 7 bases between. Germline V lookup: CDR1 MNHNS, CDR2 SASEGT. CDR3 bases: TGTGCCAGCAGTGAAGGGGGAGGAGATACGCAGTATTTT. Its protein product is CASSEGGGDTQYF.

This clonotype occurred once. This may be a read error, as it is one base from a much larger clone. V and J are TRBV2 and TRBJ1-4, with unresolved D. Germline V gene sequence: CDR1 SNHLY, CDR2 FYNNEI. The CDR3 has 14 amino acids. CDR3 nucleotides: TGTGTCAGCAGTGATCCAGGAACTAATGAAAAACTGTTTTTT. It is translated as CVSSDPGTNEKLFF.

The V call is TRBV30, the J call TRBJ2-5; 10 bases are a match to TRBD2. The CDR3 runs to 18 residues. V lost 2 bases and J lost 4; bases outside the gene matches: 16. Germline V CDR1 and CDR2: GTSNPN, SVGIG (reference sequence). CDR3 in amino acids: CAWSPLLSSGSWRETQYF. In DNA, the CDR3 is TGTGCCTGGAGTCCCCTCCTCTCTAGCGGGAGTTGGCGAGAGACCCAGTACTTC.

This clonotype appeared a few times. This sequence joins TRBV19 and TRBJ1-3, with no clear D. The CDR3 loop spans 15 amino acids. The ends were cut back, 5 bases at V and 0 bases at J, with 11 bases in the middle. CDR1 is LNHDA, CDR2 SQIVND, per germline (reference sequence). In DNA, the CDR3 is TGTGCCAGTAGTCCCTACACCCACTCTGGAAACACCATATATTTT. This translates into CASSPYTHSGNTIYF.

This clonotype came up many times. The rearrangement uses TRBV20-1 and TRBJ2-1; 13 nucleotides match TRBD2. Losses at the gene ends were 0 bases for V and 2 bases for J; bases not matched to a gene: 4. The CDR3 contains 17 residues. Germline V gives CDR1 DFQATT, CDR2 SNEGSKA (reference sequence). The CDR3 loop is CSAREPGLAGAYNEQFF. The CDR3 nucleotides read TGCAGTGCTAGAGAACCAGGACTAGCGGGAGCCTACAATGAGCAGTTCTTC.